The 12 T cell receptor beta chains below were found in one sample sequenced in a study of tumor-infiltrating lymphocytes in primary liver carcinoma. Blood RNA was derived from unsorted whole blood, and germline DNA was extracted too. TCR beta cDNA was prepared out of roughly 0.45 ug total RNA by means of a constant-region primer. A slightly modified ARM-PCR protocol with three nested multiplex PCR rounds produced these TCR beta libraries. TRBV1-TRBV30 forward primers and a C-beta reverse primer were used in the first two PCR rounds, which each ran for 9 to 10 cycles. One entry per CDR3 protein results from TCRdb running MiXCR on the multiplex PCR reads. The sample has about 200,000 distinct CDR3 sequences, about two thirds seen once. Sequencing was done on a sample of peripheral blood. Receptors were obtained from an older woman with primary liver carcinoma and hepatitis B virus infection.

This clonotype was observed once. The chain employs TRBV11-2 and TRBJ2-7; D perhaps matches TRBD1 (6 bases). The CDR3 is 15 residues long. Trimming took off 4 bases at V and 3 bases at J, with 16 bases between the two ends. Germline V gene lookup returns CDR1 SGHAT and CDR2 FQNNGV. The DNA of the CDR3 is TGTGCCAGCAGCTCCGGACAGCCTGGGAGCTACGAGCAGTACTTC. Translating it yields CASSSGQPGSYEQYF.

On this clonotype itself: A much larger clone is a single base away; this may be a read error. This rearrangement joins TRBV4-1 to TRBJ2-2; the D is unclear. CDR3 length: 15 residues. V lost 4 bases and J lost 0, with 9 bases in between. Germline CDR1 and CDR2: MGHRA and YSYEKL. CDR3 loop: CASSPAQTNTGELFF. CDR3 in DNA: TGCGCCAGCAGCCCTGCACAAACGAACACCGGGGAGCTGTTTTTT.

Of note for this clonotype: A junction end diverges from the germline sequence, so it may reflect a read error. The J gene is TRBJ2-1, the V gene TRBV28; 9 bases are shared with TRBD1. The CDR3 totals 19 residues. Per the germline V gene, CDR1 is MDHEN and CDR2 is SYDVKM. The CDR3 is CTSSFTRGQGTRNYNEQFF. For the CDR3, the DNA is TGTACCAGCAGTTTCACCCGGGGACAGGGCACACGCAACTACAATGAGCAGTTCTTC.

This clonotype has a handful of counts. This clone may be a read error of a much larger clone one base away. The chain has TRBV4-2 and TRBJ1-3; TRBD1 might be the D (5 bases). Per the germline V gene, CDR1 is LGHNA and CDR2 is YNFKEQ. There are 16 residues in the CDR3. CDR3 coding DNA: TGTGCCAGCAGCCAAGCAGGAGGGACCTCTGGAAACGCCATATATTTT. It translates to CASSQAGGTSGNAIYF.

About this clonotype itself: Since the CDR3 does not end with the conserved phenylalanine or tryptophan, this likely comes from a read error. The DNA is left out, because the CDR3 cannot be placed on it with certainty; the CDR3 is given as TCRdb lists it. CDR3 residues: CASSIILGAEASI. The V call is TRBV7-8, the J call TRBJ1-1; the table names TRBD1, a call not compared with the DNA. The CDR3 is 13 residues long, ends included. CDR1 and CDR2 (germline): SGHVS, FQNEAQ.

This clonotype occurred many times. The gene calls are TRBV6-1 and TRBJ2-5; the D gene is possibly TRBD1 (6 bases). The germline V and J ends were trimmed by 1 base and 5 bases, with 20 bases remaining between them. Germline V lookup: CDR1 MNHNS, CDR2 SASEGT. The CDR3 length is 17 residues. CDR3 nucleotides: TGTGCCAGCAGTGAAGGGTTCCTGAGGGGGTCCAAGGAGACCCAGTACTTC. This translates into CASSEGFLRGSKETQYF.

As for this clonotype: The conserved closing phenylalanine or tryptophan is absent in this CDR3, likely reflecting a read error. V usage is TRBV12-5 and J usage is TRBJ2-3; D unresolved. Germline V CDR1 and CDR2: LGHNT, FRNRAP. This CDR3 region has 17 residues. The CDR3 here is CASGSGLGGLSIDTQYS. CDR3 sequence (DNA): TGTGCTAGTGGTTCCGGTCTGGGCGGATTAAGCATAGATACGCAGTATTCT.

A remark on this clonotype: Relative to the germline gene, one junction end is altered; a read error may explain this. The chain is built from TRBV11-2 and TRBJ2-6, with D possibly matching TRBD2 (6 bases). Looked up from germline, CDR1 is SGHAT and CDR2 is FQNNGV. CDR3 length equals 18 residues. CDR3 coding DNA: TGTGCCAGCAGCGCCGGGGACTGGGTTATCTCTGGAGCCAACGTCCTGACTTTC. Protein product: CASSAGDWVISGANVLTF.

The chain employs TRBV28 and TRBJ1-2, with D perhaps TRBD1 (5 bases). V was cut by 5 bases and J by 5 bases, with 24 bases left in between. Germline CDR1 is MDHEN and CDR2 is SYDVKM. The CDR3 loop spans 17 amino acids. This chain's CDR3 is CASSLLRPNAGGYGYTF. CDR3 DNA: TGTGCCAGCAGTCTTCTAAGACCAAACGCGGGGGGATATGGCTACACCTTC.

The gene calls are TRBV21-1 and TRBJ2-1; whether TRBD2, the table's D call, matches the DNA was not checked. TRBV21-1 is designated a pseudogene. The CDR3 runs to 18 residues. The CDR3, as DNA: TGTGCCAGCAGCAAAGTGGAACTAGCGGGATGGGTGTTCAATGAGCAGTTCTTC. Translation gives CASSKVELAGWVFNEQFF.

Turning to this clonotype: A junction end diverges from the germline sequence, so it may reflect a read error. The chain is built from TRBV11-2 and TRBJ1-2; 7 bases fit TRBD1. The V gene's germline CDR1 is SGHAT and CDR2 FQNNGV. The CDR3 extends over 16 amino acids. This CDR3 reads CANSFDRAFTNYGYTF. DNA for the CDR3: TGTGCCAACAGCTTTGACAGGGCCTTTACTAACTATGGCTACACCTTC.

V is TRBV12-5 and J is TRBJ2-6, with unresolved D. The CDR3 spans 20 residues. Looked up from germline, CDR1 is LGHNT and CDR2 is FRNRAP. With 0 bases removed from V and 0 bases from J, the gap between germline ends came to 18 bases. CDR3 sequence (DNA): TGTGCTAGTGGTTTGGTCGGAGTGGGGTTCGCGACCTCTGGGGCCAACGTCCTGACTTTC. Residues: CASGLVGVGFATSGANVLTF.